The TCR beta chain described here comes from a study of shared clonotypes between healthy human individuals. Germline values: CDR1 LNHDA, CDR2 SQIVND (reference sequence). V lost 4 bases to trimming and J lost 5 bases, with 12 bases between them. The CDR3 spans 14 residues. The material for each subset, its genomic DNA, was split evenly across several immunoSEQ plates. Clones were read by immunoSEQ multiplex PCR, and TCRdb kept only the in-frame ones, dropping some. The table has millions of clones, 85% to 95% seen once; the top ten hold 1.5% to 2%. Naive CD8 cells lacked CD45RO, underwent positive selection for CCR7 and left out terminally differentiated effector memory CD45RA+ cells.

This clonotype was obtained from a man aged 18 to 35 in good health. Some clones in this sample may be carry-over from other donors' samples. The source material was naive CD8+ T cells from PBMCs. The rearrangement joins TRBV19 to TRBJ2-1, with D possibly matching TRBD1 (6 bases). This chain's CDR3 is CASSTWTEDNEQFF. CDR3 coding DNA: TGTGCCAGTAGTACCTGGACAGAAGACAATGAGCAGTTCTTC.